This T cell receptor beta chain was captured in a study of T cell responses to AZD1222 COVID-19 vaccine. Study summary: Second-dose schedules of about 4 or about 12 weeks were combined.

Germline V gene sequence: CDR1 ENHRY, CDR2 SYGVKD. CDR3 length equals 11 residues. Trimming pared 6 bases from V and 9 bases from J, leaving 9 bases between. In the case of this clone: What it binds is unknown.

Generated by immunoSEQ multiplex PCR, the TCRdb table keeps only in-frame clones and is missing some. The data hold some 150,000 clones, with roughly 88% observed a single time. Notes on the study in general: Compared with day 0, the breadth and depth of the Spike-specific TCR repertoire rose significantly after two doses of AZD1222. Among vaccine-associated CD4 TCRs, coverage spanned spike, with dominance at 160-218 and 743-854.

This receptor was obtained from an adult in good health. J is TRBJ2-1 and V is TRBV10-3; D gene uncertain. Source: peripheral blood, taken on day 0 of AZD1222 vaccination. DNA for the CDR3: TGTGCCATCAGCCTGGGCGGTGAGCAGTTCTTC. It is translated as CAISLGGEQFF.